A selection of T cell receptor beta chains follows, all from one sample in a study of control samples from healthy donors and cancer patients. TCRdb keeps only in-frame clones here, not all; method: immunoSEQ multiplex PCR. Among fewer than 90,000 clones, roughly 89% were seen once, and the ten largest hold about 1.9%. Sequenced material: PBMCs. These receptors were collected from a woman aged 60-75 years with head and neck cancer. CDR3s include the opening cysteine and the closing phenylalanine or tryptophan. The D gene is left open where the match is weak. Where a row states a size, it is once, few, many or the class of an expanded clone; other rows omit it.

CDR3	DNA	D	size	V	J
CASSLQNSGAQPQHF	TGTGCCAGCAGCCTTCAAAACTCAGGGGCACAGCCCCAGCATTTT	-	-	TRBV4-2	TRBJ1-5
CASSFLWAVMEHVTDTQYF	TGTGCCAGCAGTTTTCTATGGGCCGTGATGGAGCATGTCACAGATACGCAGTATTTT	-	few	TRBV28	TRBJ2-3
CASSWGQGGSYNSPLHF	TGTGCCAGCAGCTGGGGACAGGGGGGTTCCTATAATTCACCCCTCCACTTT	TRBD1	few	TRBV5-4	TRBJ1-6
CASSQAGGTSYNEQFF	TGTGCCAGCAGCCAAGCTGGGGGGACCTCCTACAATGAGCAGTTCTTC	-	-	TRBV7-6	TRBJ2-1
CASTRGQETQYF	TGTGCCAGCACCCGGGGACAAGAGACCCAGTACTTC	-	-	TRBV28	TRBJ2-5
CASSDILSNQPQHF	TGTGCCAGCAGTGATATTTTGAGCAATCAGCCCCAGCATTTT	-	-	TRBV6-1	TRBJ1-5
CASSFRGSNSPLHF	TGTGCCAGCAGTTTTAGGGGTAGTAATTCACCCCTCCACTTT	-	-	TRBV27	TRBJ1-6
CASSLSDLPLHF	TGTGCCAGCAGTTTATCGGACCTACCCCTCCACTTT	-	-	TRBV28	TRBJ1-6
CATRDGGTEAFF	TGTGCCACCAGGGACGGGGGCACTGAAGCTTTCTTT	-	-	TRBV24-1	TRBJ1-1
CASSLRTGGGYTF	TGTGCCAGCAGCTTACGGACAGGGGGCGGCTACACCTTC	TRBD1	few	TRBV7-8	TRBJ1-2
CSVDIIGMGNIQYF	TGCAGCGTTGACATAATAGGGATGGGAAACATTCAGTACTTC	-	-	TRBV29-1	TRBJ2-4
CASSPPGTGGRGYTF	TGTGCCAGCAGTCCACCAGGGACAGGGGGCAGAGGCTACACCTTC	TRBD1	-	TRBV27	TRBJ1-2
CAWSRYLLAEAFF	TGTGCCTGGAGTCGTTACCTATTGGCTGAAGCTTTCTTT	-	-	TRBV30	TRBJ1-1
CASSSPRARKEFF	TGTGCCAGCAGCTCCCCCCGGGCTAGAAAGGAGTTCTTC	-	-	TRBV11-2	TRBJ2-1
CASSSPGGGNQPQHF	TGTGCCAGTAGTAGCCCCGGGGGGGGCAATCAGCCCCAGCATTTT	-	-	TRBV19	TRBJ1-5
CASSLARSGVGSSYNSPLHF	TGTGCCAGCAGCTTAGCCAGATCCGGAGTGGGGAGCTCCTATAATTCACCCCTCCACTTT	-	-	TRBV7-2	TRBJ1-6
CASSQRTSAETQYF	TGTGCCAGCAGTCAAAGGACTAGCGCAGAGACCCAGTACTTC	TRBD2	once	TRBV6-5	TRBJ2-5
CASSQARDRVKNSPLHF	TGTGCCAGCAGCCAAGCTCGAGACAGGGTCAAAAATTCACCCCTCCACTTT	TRBD1	-	TRBV3-1/TRBV3-2	TRBJ1-6
CASRSGTVAYEQYF	TGTGCCAGCCGCTCCGGGACAGTTGCCTACGAGCAGTACTTC	TRBD1	-	TRBV2	TRBJ2-7
CASSQGATNQPQHF	TGTGCCAGCAGCCAGGGGGCCACCAATCAGCCCCAGCATTTT	-	few	TRBV4-2	TRBJ1-5
CASRRPGDRENIQYF	TGTGCCAGTAGACGTCCCGGGGACAGGGAAAACATTCAGTACTTC	TRBD1	-	TRBV19	TRBJ2-4
CASSLPAQETQYF	TGTGCCAGCAGCTTACCCGCTCAAGAGACCCAGTACTTC	-	-	TRBV5-6	TRBJ2-5
CASSGGIDQPQHF	TGTGCCAGCAGCGGGGGGATCGATCAGCCCCAGCATTTT	-	-	TRBV9	TRBJ1-5
CASSVGLAGATGELFF	TGTGCCAGCAGCGTAGGGCTAGCGGGAGCCACCGGGGAGCTGTTTTTT	TRBD2	-	TRBV9	TRBJ2-2
CASSYSSVYEQYF	TGTGCCAGCAGTTACTCGTCAGTATACGAGCAGTACTTC	-	few	TRBV6-5	TRBJ2-7
CASSLDRGFIYEQYF	TGTGCCAGCAGCTTAGATCGCGGATTCATCTACGAGCAGTACTTC	-	-	TRBV11-2	TRBJ2-7
CASSPQTRIGNEQFF	TGTGCCAGCAGCCCCCAAACTAGAATCGGAAATGAGCAGTTCTTC	-	-	TRBV5-4	TRBJ2-1
CASSAGNGNTIYF	TGTGCCAGCAGCGCAGGGAATGGAAACACCATATATTTT	-	once	TRBV9	TRBJ1-3
CASSFKREGLTGELFF	TGTGCCAGCAGCTTTAAGCGGGAGGGCCTCACCGGGGAGCTGTTTTTT	TRBD2	-	TRBV7-9	TRBJ2-2
CASSSTSGSYEQYF	TGTGCCAGCAGCTCAACTTCCGGGAGCTACGAGCAGTACTTC	-	-	TRBV11-2	TRBJ2-7
CSVEEEVGTPLHF	TGCAGCGTTGAGGAGGAGGTTGGGACACCCCTCCACTTT	-	-	TRBV29-1	TRBJ1-6
CASSLAQSYSPLHF	TGTGCCAGCAGCTTGGCTCAGAGCTATTCACCCCTCCACTTT	-	-	TRBV5-8	TRBJ1-6
CASRSSGRALGELFF	TGTGCCAGCAGGTCTAGCGGGAGGGCCCTGGGGGAGCTGTTTTTT	TRBD2	-	TRBV2	TRBJ2-2
CASSSQRERYHSEQFF	TGCGCCAGCAGCTCCCAGCGGGAGAGGTACCACAGTGAGCAGTTCTTC	TRBD2	-	TRBV5-1	TRBJ2-1
CASSLSSGYTDTQYF	TGTGCCAGCAGTTTGTCCAGCGGGTACACAGATACGCAGTATTTT	-	-	TRBV27	TRBJ2-3
CASSLVAGGGEQYF	TGTGCCAGCAGCTTGGTGGCGGGAGGTGGCGAGCAGTACTTC	TRBD2	-	TRBV11-2	TRBJ2-7
CAWSPAGGEQYF	TGTGCCTGGAGTCCGGCCGGGGGCGAGCAGTACTTC	-	-	TRBV30	TRBJ2-7
CAISGTASYSGNTIYF	TGTGCCATCAGTGGGACTGCTTCTTACTCTGGAAACACCATATATTTT	-	-	TRBV10-3	TRBJ1-3
CASSLRANYGYTF	TGTGCCAGCAGCTTAAGGGCTAACTATGGCTACACCTTC	-	-	TRBV7-2	TRBJ1-2
CASMRTSNTGELFF	TGTGCCAGCATGAGGACTTCGAACACCGGGGAGCTGTTTTTT	-	-	TRBV2	TRBJ2-2
CASSLEGLSLYEQYF	TGCGCCAGCAGCTTGGAAGGGTTGTCCCTCTACGAGCAGTACTTC	-	-	TRBV5-1	TRBJ2-7
CSVDMTQLYGYTF	TGCAGCGTTGACATGACACAACTCTATGGCTACACCTTC	-	once	TRBV29-1	TRBJ1-2
CASSPVTTTDTQYF	TGCGCCAGCAGCCCAGTGACAACCACAGATACGCAGTATTTT	-	-	TRBV5-1	TRBJ2-3
CASSLAGGGTDTQYF	TGCGCCTCAAGTCTAGCGGGAGGGGGGACAGATACGCAGTATTTT	TRBD2	once	TRBV5-1	TRBJ2-3
CASSSGVDTGELFF	TGTGCCAGCAGCTCCGGAGTTGACACCGGGGAGCTGTTTTTT	-	few	TRBV7-2	TRBJ2-2
CAISESTSGSGNEQFF	TGTGCCATCAGTGAGTCCACTAGCGGGAGTGGCAATGAGCAGTTCTTC	TRBD2	-	TRBV10-3	TRBJ2-1
CASSIRNGGLAGPGELFF	TGTGCCAGTAGTATAAGAAATGGGGGACTAGCGGGACCCGGGGAGCTGTTTTTT	TRBD2	-	TRBV19	TRBJ2-2
CASSRRTSGGAIWANVLTF	TGTGCCAGCAGCCGACGGACTAGCGGGGGCGCGATCTGGGCCAACGTCCTGACTTTC	TRBD2	-	TRBV11-2	TRBJ2-6
CASGLMTALLGYGYTF	TGTGCTAGTGGTTTAATGACAGCGCTCCTGGGCTATGGCTACACCTTC	-	-	TRBV12-5	TRBJ1-2
CASSEQGSQDSPLHF	TGTGCCAGCAGTGAACAGGGGTCACAGGATTCACCCCTCCACTTT	-	-	TRBV2	TRBJ1-6
CASSAGQGRTDTQYF	TGTGCCAGCAGCGCGGGACAGGGTCGCACAGATACGCAGTATTTT	TRBD1	-	TRBV3-1/TRBV3-2	TRBJ2-3
CASSLEQGEETQYF	TGTGCCAGCAGCTTAGAGCAAGGGGAGGAGACCCAGTACTTC	-	-	TRBV7-9	TRBJ2-5
CASSSGLGSGEQYF	TGTGCCAGTAGTAGTGGTCTAGGGAGTGGAGAGCAGTACTTC	-	-	TRBV19	TRBJ2-7
CASSGLAKQETQYF	TGTGCCAGTAGTGGACTAGCGAAACAAGAGACCCAGTACTTC	TRBD2	-	TRBV19	TRBJ2-5